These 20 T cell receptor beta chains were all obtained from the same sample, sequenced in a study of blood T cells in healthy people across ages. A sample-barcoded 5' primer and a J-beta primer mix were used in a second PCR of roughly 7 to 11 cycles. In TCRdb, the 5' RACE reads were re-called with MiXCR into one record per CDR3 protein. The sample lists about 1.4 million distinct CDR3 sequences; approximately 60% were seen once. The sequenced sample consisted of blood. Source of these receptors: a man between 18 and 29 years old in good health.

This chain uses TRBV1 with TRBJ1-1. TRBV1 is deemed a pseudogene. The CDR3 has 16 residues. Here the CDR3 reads CTSSQDRQEFDTEAFF. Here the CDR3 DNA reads TGCACCAGCAGCCAAGATCGGCAGGAGTTTGACACTGAAGCTTTCTTT.

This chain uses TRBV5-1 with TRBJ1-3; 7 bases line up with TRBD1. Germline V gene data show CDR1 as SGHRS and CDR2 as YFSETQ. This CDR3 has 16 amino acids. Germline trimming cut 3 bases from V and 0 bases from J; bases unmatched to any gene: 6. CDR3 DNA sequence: TGCGCCAGCAGCTCGCCCGGGACAGCCTCTGGAAACACCATATATTTT. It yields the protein CASSSPGTASGNTIYF.

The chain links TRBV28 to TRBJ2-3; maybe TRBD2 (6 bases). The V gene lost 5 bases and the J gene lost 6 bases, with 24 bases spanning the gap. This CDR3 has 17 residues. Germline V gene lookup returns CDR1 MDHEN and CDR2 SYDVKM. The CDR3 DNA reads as TGTGCCAGCAGTCGGAGGCCCGGGACTTCTCTTGGGGATACGCAGTATTTT. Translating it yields CASSRRPGTSLGDTQYF.

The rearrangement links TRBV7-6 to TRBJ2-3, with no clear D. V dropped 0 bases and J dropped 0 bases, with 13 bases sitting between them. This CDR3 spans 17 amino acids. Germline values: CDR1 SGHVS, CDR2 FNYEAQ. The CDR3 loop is CASSLAWVGSSTDTQYF. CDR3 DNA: TGTGCCAGCAGCTTAGCGTGGGTAGGCTCTAGCACAGATACGCAGTATTTT. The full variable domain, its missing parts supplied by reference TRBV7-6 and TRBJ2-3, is GAGVSQSPRYKVTKRGQDVALRCDPISGHVSLYWYRQALGQGPEFLTYFNYEAQQDKSGLPNDRFSAERPEGSISTLTIQRTEQRDSAMYRCASSLAWVGSSTDTQYFGPGTRLTVL.

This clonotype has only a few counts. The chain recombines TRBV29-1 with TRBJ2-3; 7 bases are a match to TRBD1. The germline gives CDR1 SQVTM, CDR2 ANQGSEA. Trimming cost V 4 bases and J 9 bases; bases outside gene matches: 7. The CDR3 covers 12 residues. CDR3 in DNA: TGCAGCGTTGTCCCACAGGGGAACACGCAGTATTTT. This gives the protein CSVVPQGNTQYF.

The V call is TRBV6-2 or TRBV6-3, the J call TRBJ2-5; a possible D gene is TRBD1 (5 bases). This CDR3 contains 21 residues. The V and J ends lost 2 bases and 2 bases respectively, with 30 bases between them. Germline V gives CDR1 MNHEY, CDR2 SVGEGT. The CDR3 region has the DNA TGTGCCAGCAGTTACAGGGAACAGGAGTACCCGTGGGCGGTCCATCAAGAGACCCAGTACTTC. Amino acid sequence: CASSYREQEYPWAVHQETQYF.

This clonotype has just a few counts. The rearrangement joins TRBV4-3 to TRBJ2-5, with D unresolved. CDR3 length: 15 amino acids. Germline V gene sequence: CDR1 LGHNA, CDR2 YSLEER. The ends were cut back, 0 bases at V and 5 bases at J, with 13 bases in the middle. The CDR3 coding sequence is TGCGCCAGCAGCCAAGATCTTCCTGATGTGGAGACCCAGTACTTC. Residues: CASSQDLPDVETQYF.

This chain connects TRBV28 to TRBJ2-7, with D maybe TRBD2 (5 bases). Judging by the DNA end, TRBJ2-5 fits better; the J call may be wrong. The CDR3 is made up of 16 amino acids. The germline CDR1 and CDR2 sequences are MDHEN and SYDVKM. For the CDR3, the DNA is TGTGCCAGCAGTTTGAGGAGGACGTTGGGAGAAGAGACCCAGTACTTC. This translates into CASSLRRTLGEETQYF.

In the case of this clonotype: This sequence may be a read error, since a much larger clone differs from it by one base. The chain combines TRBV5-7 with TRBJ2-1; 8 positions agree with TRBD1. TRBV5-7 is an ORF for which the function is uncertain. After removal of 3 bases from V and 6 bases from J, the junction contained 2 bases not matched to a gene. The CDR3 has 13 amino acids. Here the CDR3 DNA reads TGTGCCAGCAGCTCGACAGGGGTCAATGAGCAGTTCTTC. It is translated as CASSSTGVNEQFF.

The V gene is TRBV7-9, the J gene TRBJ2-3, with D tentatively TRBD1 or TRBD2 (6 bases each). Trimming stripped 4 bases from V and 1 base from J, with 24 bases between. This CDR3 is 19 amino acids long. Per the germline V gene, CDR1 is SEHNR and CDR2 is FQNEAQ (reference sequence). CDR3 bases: TGTGCCAGCAGCTCACCTATCCGGGACCCTAGGGGGGGCACAGATACGCAGTATTTT. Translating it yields CASSSPIRDPRGGTDTQYF.

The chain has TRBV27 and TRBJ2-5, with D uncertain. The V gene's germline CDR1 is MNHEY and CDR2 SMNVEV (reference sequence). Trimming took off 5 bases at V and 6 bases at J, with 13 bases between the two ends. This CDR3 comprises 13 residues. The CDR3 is CASSLGPSQTQYF. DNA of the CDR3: TGTGCCAGCAGTCTAGGGCCCTCCCAGACCCAGTACTTC.

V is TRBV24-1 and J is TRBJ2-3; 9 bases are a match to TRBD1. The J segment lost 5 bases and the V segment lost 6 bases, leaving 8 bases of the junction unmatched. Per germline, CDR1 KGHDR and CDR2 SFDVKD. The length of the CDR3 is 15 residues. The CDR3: CATSPGQGLGDTQYF. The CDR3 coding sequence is TGTGCCACCAGTCCGGGACAGGGTTTGGGAGATACGCAGTATTTT.

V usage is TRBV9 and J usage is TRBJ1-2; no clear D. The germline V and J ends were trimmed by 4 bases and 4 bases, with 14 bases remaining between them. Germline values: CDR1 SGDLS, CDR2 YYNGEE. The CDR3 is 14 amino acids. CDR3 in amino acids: CASSPRRSAYGYTF. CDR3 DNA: TGTGCCAGCAGCCCACGCCGATCGGCCTATGGCTACACCTTC.

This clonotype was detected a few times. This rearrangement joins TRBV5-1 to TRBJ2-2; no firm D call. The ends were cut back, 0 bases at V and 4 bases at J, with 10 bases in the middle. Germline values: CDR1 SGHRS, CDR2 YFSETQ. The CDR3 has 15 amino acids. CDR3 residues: CASSLDEWFTGELFF. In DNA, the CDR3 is TGCGCCAGCAGCTTGGATGAGTGGTTCACCGGGGAGCTGTTTTTT.

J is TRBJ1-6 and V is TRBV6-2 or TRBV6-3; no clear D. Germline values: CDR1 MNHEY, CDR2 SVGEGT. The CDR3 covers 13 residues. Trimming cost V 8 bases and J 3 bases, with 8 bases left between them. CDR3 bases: TGTGCCAGCGGCCGTGACTATAATTCACCCCTCCACTTT. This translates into CASGRDYNSPLHF.

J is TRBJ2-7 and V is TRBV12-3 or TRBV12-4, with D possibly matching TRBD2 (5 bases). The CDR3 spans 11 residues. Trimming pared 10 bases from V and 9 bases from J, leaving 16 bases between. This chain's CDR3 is CATRTPPAQYF. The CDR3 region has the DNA TGTGCCACCAGGACTCCCCCGGCGCAGTACTTC.

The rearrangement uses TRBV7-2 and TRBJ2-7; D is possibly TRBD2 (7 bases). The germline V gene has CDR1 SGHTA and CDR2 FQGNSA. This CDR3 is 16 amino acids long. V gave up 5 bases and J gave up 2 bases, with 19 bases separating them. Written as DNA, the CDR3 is TGTGCCAGCAGCCCCCCGGGGGGCGTTAAGACCTACGAGCAGTACTTC. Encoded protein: CASSPPGGVKTYEQYF.

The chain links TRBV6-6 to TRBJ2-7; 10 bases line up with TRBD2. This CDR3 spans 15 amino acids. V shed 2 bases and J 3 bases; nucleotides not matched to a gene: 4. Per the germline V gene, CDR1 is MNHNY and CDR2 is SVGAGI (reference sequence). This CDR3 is CASSYGTSDYYEQYF. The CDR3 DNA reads TGTGCCAGCAGTTACGGGACTAGCGATTACTACGAGCAGTACTTC.

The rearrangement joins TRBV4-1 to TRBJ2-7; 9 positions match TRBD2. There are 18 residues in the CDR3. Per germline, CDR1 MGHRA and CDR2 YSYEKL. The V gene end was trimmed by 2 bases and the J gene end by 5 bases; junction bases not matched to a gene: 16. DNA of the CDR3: TGCGCCAGCAGCCAACCGGGACACCCCGAGCGGGAGGAAAACGAGCAGTACTTC. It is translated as CASSQPGHPEREENEQYF.

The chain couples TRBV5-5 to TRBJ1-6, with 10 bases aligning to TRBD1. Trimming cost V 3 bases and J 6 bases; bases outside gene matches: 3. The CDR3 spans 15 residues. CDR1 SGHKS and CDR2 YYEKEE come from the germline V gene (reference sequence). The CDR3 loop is CASSSGQGINSPLHF. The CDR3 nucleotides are TGTGCCAGCAGCTCGGGACAGGGGATTAATTCACCCCTCCACTTT.